A selection of T cell receptor beta chains follows, all from one sample in a study of tumor-infiltrating lymphocytes in localized non-small cell lung cancer. The repertoire was sequenced with immunoSEQ multiplex PCR; TCRdb's copy has only in-frame clones and lacks some. The sample includes about 9,200 clones, around 81% seen only once; the top ten take approximately 9.8%. Specimen: uninvolved lung tissue not adjacent to the tumor. Every receptor here comes from a human donor with non-small cell lung cancer. Both conserved end residues are part of each CDR3. D genes are given only for firm matches. Clone size is shown for a subset of rows, as once, few, many or a class of expanded clone.

abundance	d_gene	v_gene	j_gene	CDR3aa	CDR3nt
-	-	TRBV7-9	TRBJ2-3	CASSLASGTQYF	TGTGCCAGCAGCTTAGCTAGCGGCACGCAGTATTTT
-	-	TRBV4-3	TRBJ1-1	CASSQDLGRTEAFF	TGCGCCAGCAGCCAAGATCTGGGGAGGACTGAAGCTTTCTTT
-	TRBD1	TRBV27	TRBJ2-5	CASSPGQYQETQYF	TGTGCCAGCAGCCCGGGACAGTACCAAGAGACCCAGTACTTC
-	-	TRBV5-1	TRBJ2-1	CASSLGGGGFNEQFF	TGCGCCAGCAGCTTGGGAGGAGGGGGGTTCAATGAGCAGTTCTTC
-	TRBD1	TRBV15	TRBJ1-2	CATSRSTGAGYTF	TGTGCCACCAGCAGATCCACAGGGGCTGGCTACACCTTC
-	-	TRBV19	TRBJ1-2	CASSIWGFTYGYTF	TGTGCCAGTAGTATTTGGGGGTTCACCTATGGCTACACCTTC
once	TRBD1	TRBV7-2	TRBJ2-1	CASSLRTGGLVGEQFF	TGTGCCAGCAGCCTAAGGACAGGGGGCTTGGTAGGGGAGCAGTTCTTC
-	-	TRBV6-1	TRBJ1-1	CASNNPAPRAFF	TGTGCCAGCAATAATCCGGCTCCCCGAGCTTTCTTT
-	TRBD1	TRBV5-1	TRBJ1-1	CASSLEQGGTEAFF	TGCGCCAGCAGCTTGGAACAGGGGGGAACTGAAGCTTTCTTT
-	-	TRBV13	TRBJ2-5	CASSLAGFQETQYF	TGTGCCAGCAGCTTAGCCGGTTTCCAAGAGACCCAGTACTTC
once	-	TRBV7-9	TRBJ1-4	CASSLGGSPNEKLFF	TGTGCCAGCAGCTTAGGTGGATCTCCTAATGAAAAACTGTTTTTT
once	-	TRBV28	TRBJ1-2	CASSLWPGGHGYTF	TGTGCCAGCAGTCTTTGGCCTGGCGGGCATGGCTACACCTTC
-	-	TRBV5-6	TRBJ2-7	CASSSRDRGEQYF	TGTGCCAGCAGTTCCAGGGATCGTGGTGAGCAGTACTTC
-	-	TRBV6-5	TRBJ2-5	CASSYRETRQQETQYF	TGTGCCAGCAGTTACAGGGAGACCCGACAACAAGAGACCCAGTACTTC
-	-	TRBV28	TRBJ2-5	CASSGSGPNWETQYF	TGTGCCAGCAGTGGATCCGGACCAAATTGGGAGACCCAGTACTTC
-	-	TRBV6-5	TRBJ2-3	CASSKDILDTQYF	TGTGCCAGCAGCAAGGACATCCTCGATACGCAGTATTTT
-	-	TRBV7-3	TRBJ2-7	CASSLSAGVGYEQYF	TGTGCCAGCAGCTTATCGGCAGGGGTCGGGTACGAGCAGTACTTC
-	-	TRBV11-2	TRBJ2-5	CASSLEVAATQYF	TGTGCCAGCAGCTTAGAGGTGGCAGCGACCCAGTACTTC
-	-	TRBV14	TRBJ1-2	CASRRGANYGYTF	TGTGCCAGCAGAAGGGGGGCTAACTATGGCTACACCTTC
-	-	TRBV28	TRBJ1-3	CASSPAGPGNTIYF	TGTGCCAGCAGTCCCGCGGGACCTGGAAACACCATATATTTT
-	TRBD2	TRBV7-6	TRBJ2-1	CASSLGTSGRWGNEQFF	TGTGCCAGCAGCTTAGGGACTAGCGGGAGATGGGGCAATGAGCAGTTCTTC
-	-	TRBV30	TRBJ1-5	CAWSVGSNQPQHF	TGTGCCTGGAGTGTGGGGAGCAATCAGCCCCAGCATTTT
-	TRBD1	TRBV15	TRBJ2-7	CATSLGQGEDEQYF	TGTGCCACCAGCCTCGGACAGGGGGAAGACGAGCAGTACTTC
-	-	TRBV30	TRBJ1-3	CAWSSISGNTIYF	TGTGCCTGGAGCAGTATCTCTGGAAACACCATATATTTT
once	-	TRBV27	TRBJ2-5	CASFPSGAQETQYF	TGTGCCAGTTTCCCAAGCGGAGCTCAAGAGACCCAGTACTTC
-	-	TRBV27	TRBJ2-2	CASNGRTGELFF	TGTGCCAGCAATGGGAGGACCGGGGAGCTGTTTTTT
-	TRBD2	TRBV4-1	TRBJ2-7	CASSQGRLAGVEQYF	TGCGCCAGCAGCCAGGGACGGCTAGCGGGAGTCGAGCAGTACTTC
-	TRBD2	TRBV28	TRBJ2-7	CASSSLSGGPRRQYF	TGTGCCAGCAGTTCCCTTAGCGGGGGGCCTCGTAGGCAGTACTTC